The rows below give T cell receptor beta chains drawn from one sample of a study of spatial heterogeneity in lung cancer. Via MiXCR, TCRdb re-called the 5' RACE reads, giving one row per CDR3 protein. The repertoire holds more than 3,500 distinct CDR3 sequences, over 9% seen once, with roughly 50% in the top ten. This specimen consisted of PBMCs, obtained at surgery. The receptors originated from a male donor with early-stage non-small cell lung cancer. Each CDR3 is given with its conserved first and last residue. D genes are given only for firm matches. Expanded clones get a size class; other rows say once, few or many, or leave the size out.

many	.	TRBV19	TRBJ1-2	TGTGCCAGTAGTATAGGTCGGGAGGACTATGGCTACACCTTC	CASSIGREDYGYTF
.	TRBD2	TRBV27	TRBJ2-1	TGTGCCAGCAGTCCCCTAGCGGGACACTCCTCCAATGAGCAGTTCTTC	CASSPLAGHSSNEQFF
many	.	TRBV4-1	TRBJ2-7	TGCGCCAGCAGCCAAGTTTGGATAGCGACCTACGAGCAGTACTTC	CASSQVWIATYEQYF
.	TRBD2	TRBV27	TRBJ2-3	TGTGCCAGCAGTCCGTTAGCGGGGATCACAGATACGCAGTATTTT	CASSPLAGITDTQYF
medium-sized	TRBD1	TRBV5-1	TRBJ1-1	TGCGCCAGCAGCCCCGCCGGGACAGGGGGCACTGAAGCTTTCTTT	CASSPAGTGGTEAFF
few	.	TRBV20-1	TRBJ1-2	TGCAGTGCACCGGGACCGTTCAGCTATGGCTACACCTTC	CSAPGPFSYGYTF
medium-sized	.	TRBV7-8	TRBJ2-1	TGTGCCAGCAGCAGGGGGCCGGGAGGGAACAATGAGCAGTTCTTC	CASSRGPGGNNEQFF
many	TRBD2	TRBV7-9	TRBJ2-3	TGTGCCAGCAGCCCTGGGACTAGCGCAGATACGCAGTATTTT	CASSPGTSADTQYF
medium-sized	.	TRBV4-2	TRBJ2-3	TGTGCCAGCAGCCAAGATCTGTGGGGGGGCCGATCAGATACGCAGTATTTT	CASSQDLWGGRSDTQYF
many	.	TRBV5-1	TRBJ2-7	TGCGCCAGCAGCTCGACAGTATCCTACGAGCAGTACTTC	CASSSTVSYEQYF
many	.	TRBV10-2	TRBJ2-5	TGCGCCAGCAGTGAATGGGGGGAGACCCAGTACTTC	CASSEWGETQYF
many	.	TRBV20-1	TRBJ2-7	TGCAGTGCTAGCAGGACTTTGGGGACCCTAAGGTACGAGCAGTACTTC	CSASRTLGTLRYEQYF
many	.	TRBV28	TRBJ2-6	TGTGCCAGCAGTTATGACAGACCTTCTGGGGCCAACGTCCTGACTTTC	CASSYDRPSGANVLTF
many	.	TRBV6-6	TRBJ2-2	TGTGCCAGCAGAAAGGAGGGGTCGAACACCGGGGAGCTGTTTTTT	CASRKEGSNTGELFF
many	TRBD1	TRBV7-3	TRBJ2-1	TGTGCCAGCGGTATGGGACAGGGGGTTAGTGAGCAGTTCTTC	CASGMGQGVSEQFF
many	TRBD1	TRBV27	TRBJ2-7	TGTGCCAGCAGCTTCGGGACAGGGGGATACGAGCAGTACTTC	CASSFGTGGYEQYF
hyperexpanded	TRBD1	TRBV27	TRBJ2-5	TGTGCCAGCAGTCCCGGGGACAGCTATCAAGAGACCCAGTACTTC	CASSPGDSYQETQYF
many	.	TRBV12-5	TRBJ2-1	TGTGCTAGTGGTTATTTACGCAACAATGAGCAGTTCTTC	CASGYLRNNEQFF
many	.	TRBV19	TRBJ2-1	TGTGCCAGTAGTCACACCGGGACGCCGCTAGAGCAGTTCTTC	CASSHTGTPLEQFF
medium-sized	TRBD1	TRBV18	TRBJ1-1	TGTGCCAGCCTATTGACAGGGGGGACCACTGAAGCTTTCTTT	CASLLTGGTTEAFF
few	TRBD1	TRBV10-2	TRBJ1-4	TGCGCCAGCAGTGAAGCCCAGGGGGTTGGTGAAAAACTGTTTTTT	CASSEAQGVGEKLFF
.	.	TRBV10-3	TRBJ2-7	TGTGCCATCAGTGTGGGGGTGACCGAGCAGTACTTC	CAISVGVTEQYF
many	TRBD1	TRBV15	TRBJ2-3	TGTGCCTCACAGGGGCTGACAGATACGCAGTATTTT	CASQGLTDTQYF
medium-sized	.	TRBV9	TRBJ1-1	TGTGCCAGCAGCGGCCCTATCGGGGTGAACACTGAAGCTTTCTTT	CASSGPIGVNTEAFF
many	.	TRBV20-1	TRBJ1-6	TGCAGTGCTAGACGCCCGGGCAGCGGGGGTGATTCACCCCTCCACTTT	CSARRPGSGGDSPLHF
few	.	TRBV25-1	TRBJ1-1	TGTGCCAGCAGTGAATCCCTGGCGACGGAGATGAACACTGAAGCTTTCTTT	CASSESLATEMNTEAFF
many	.	TRBV30	TRBJ2-7	TGTGCCTGGGTGCAGGGCGGTGACTACGAGCAGTACTTC	CAWVQGGDYEQYF
.	.	TRBV18	TRBJ1-1	TGTGCCAGCAAGGTGGGGATCACTGAAGCTTTCTTT	CASKVGITEAFF
.	TRBD2	TRBV29-1	TRBJ2-1	TGCAGCGCCGCCCAGCGGGGTCCTCCCTACAATGAGCAGTTCTTC	CSAAQRGPPYNEQFF
medium-sized	.	TRBV3-1	TRBJ2-7	TGTGCCAGCAGCCGAGGGTCAGACTACGAGCAGTACTTC	CASSRGSDYEQYF
few	.	TRBV30	TRBJ1-6	TGTGCCCGGGAAGAAATGATGGGGAATTCACCCCTCCACTTT	CAREEMMGNSPLHF
many	.	TRBV12-3/TRBV12-4	TRBJ1-5	TGTGCCAGCAGCTCCGAGAACAGGGCCCTGGATAGCAATCAGCCCCAGCATTTT	CASSSENRALDSNQPQHF
many	.	TRBV3-1	TRBJ1-3	TGTGCCAGCAGCCAAGAGGGCCGAGGCTTTCGTGGAAACACCATATATTTT	CASSQEGRGFRGNTIYF
few	.	TRBV10-3	TRBJ1-4	TGTGCCATCAGTGGTCCAGATAATGAAAAACTGTTTTTT	CAISGPDNEKLFF
.	.	TRBV28	TRBJ2-7	TGTGCCAGCAGTTTGTTTGCGGCCCTATTCTACGAGCAGTACTTC	CASSLFAALFYEQYF
many	TRBD2	TRBV2	TRBJ2-1	TGTGCCAGCAAATTGACTAGCGGGGGTCCCCATGAGCAGTTCTTC	CASKLTSGGPHEQFF
many	.	TRBV19	TRBJ2-1	TGTGCCAGTAGTACGTCCCCAGGCAATGAGCAGTTCTTC	CASSTSPGNEQFF
medium-sized	TRBD1	TRBV28	TRBJ1-2	TGTGCCAGCAGTTTGGCTCTGGACAGGTCTGAGGGCTACACCTTC	CASSLALDRSEGYTF
few	.	TRBV27	TRBJ2-1	TGTGCCAGCAGTCCATTGATCGGGATCCCGCAGTTCTTC	CASSPLIGIPQFF
many	TRBD1	TRBV7-8	TRBJ1-2	TGTGCCAGCAGCTTAGGGACAGGGTACCAGTACTATGGCTACACCTTC	CASSLGTGYQYYGYTF
many	TRBD2	TRBV6-6	TRBJ2-3	TGTGCCAGCAGTTACGGCATAGGGAAGCGGGGCCTCACAGATACGCAGTATTTT	CASSYGIGKRGLTDTQYF
many	.	TRBV10-3	TRBJ1-5	TGTGCCATCAGTCTAGACAGCCAGAATCAGCCCCAGCATTTT	CAISLDSQNQPQHF
many	TRBD1	TRBV12-3/TRBV12-4	TRBJ2-6	TGTGCCAGCAGTGGACCCAGACAGGGGCCCTACTTAAGCTCTGGGGCCAACGTCCTGACTTTC	CASSGPRQGPYLSSGANVLTF
many	TRBD2	TRBV2	TRBJ2-1	TGTGCCAGCGATGGGACTAGCGGGGGGAGGTCCTACAATGAGCAGTTCTTC	CASDGTSGGRSYNEQFF
many	TRBD1	TRBV7-9	TRBJ2-5	TGTGCCAGCAGCGCCCTATGGGGACAGGGGCCGAGAGGCCAGTACTTC	CASSALWGQGPRGQYF
many	.	TRBV10-2	TRBJ1-2	TGCGCCAGCCCCACCGGTCGGTTTGGCTACACCTTC	CASPTGRFGYTF
few	TRBD1	TRBV9	TRBJ2-7	TGTGCCAGCAGCGTAGAAGGGACAGGGACCTTTGAGCAGTACTTC	CASSVEGTGTFEQYF
many	.	TRBV10-2	TRBJ2-3	TGCGCCAGCAGTGAGCTGGACAATCGGGATACGCAGTATTTT	CASSELDNRDTQYF
many	TRBD2	TRBV10-3	TRBJ2-3	TGTGCCATCACCCCCGGACTAGACCTCACAGATACGCAGTATTTT	CAITPGLDLTDTQYF
many	.	TRBV23-1	TRBJ2-2	TGCGCCAGCAGTCAATCTAGGAGCGAGCCCGGGATGTTTTTT	CASSQSRSEPGMFF
many	.	TRBV29-1	TRBJ1-1	TGCAGCGTTGCTCGGGTGGGGAACACTGAAGCTTTCTTT	CSVARVGNTEAFF
many	TRBD1	TRBV5-1	TRBJ1-4	TGCGCCAGCAGCTCTAACCATCCGGGACAGGGTTATGAAAAACTGTTTTTT	CASSSNHPGQGYEKLFF
medium-sized	.	TRBV3-1	TRBJ2-2	TGTGCCAGCAGCCAAGCGGGGGTCGGGGAGCTGTTTTTT	CASSQAGVGELFF
large	.	TRBV12-3/TRBV12-4	TRBJ2-1	TGTGCCAGCATAGGCTCGGACTATCAAAGGGGTGAGCAGTTCTTC	CASIGSDYQRGEQFF